A single sample gave rise to the 8 T cell receptor beta chains below, sequenced in a study of T cell responses to AZD1222 COVID-19 vaccine. Profiled with immunoSEQ multiplex PCR; TCRdb holds only in-frame clones, not every one. The data contain 160,000 or so clones, approximately 91% of them singletons. The source material was peripheral blood, sampled on day 0 of AZD1222 vaccination. These receptors all stem from an adult in good health.

This sequence joins TRBV19 and TRBJ1-5; D call uncertain. Trimming left V 9 bases short and J 6 bases short, with 21 bases between. The germline CDR1 and CDR2 sequences are LNHDA and SQIVND (reference sequence). CDR3 length: 15 amino acids. For the CDR3, the DNA is TGTGCCAGCGATCAGCGCCGGGAGATCGGTCAGCCCCAGCATTTT. Translation gives CASDQRREIGQPQHF.

The V and J genes are TRBV7-9 and TRBJ1-2, with no clear D. Germline CDR1 and CDR2: SEHNR and FQNEAQ (reference sequence). CDR3 length equals 12 residues. Trimming pared 5 bases from V and 4 bases from J, leaving 8 bases between. The CDR3 sequence is CASSIFVYGYTF. The CDR3 nucleotides read TGTGCCAGCAGCATCTTTGTCTATGGCTACACCTTC.

This rearrangement joins TRBV19 to TRBJ2-3; the match to TRBD2 covers 10 bases. The CDR3 contains 13 residues. V gave up 4 bases and J gave up 6 bases; unmatched junction bases: 1. CDR1 and CDR2 from the germline V gene are LNHDA and SQIVND (reference sequence). The chain's CDR3 is CASSTAGGDTQYF. Written as DNA, the CDR3 is TGTGCCAGTAGTACAGCGGGAGGGGATACGCAGTATTTT.

The gene calls are TRBV7-2 and TRBJ2-3, with 7 positions matching TRBD1. The CDR3 loop spans 16 amino acids. CDR1 and CDR2 from the germline V gene are SGHTA and FQGNSA. V shed 5 bases, J shed 2 bases, and the junction held 10 bases outside the gene matches. The DNA for the CDR3 is TGTGCCAGCAGCAAGCCCAGGACAGGAAACACAGATACGCAGTATTTT. It is translated as CASSKPRTGNTDTQYF.

This chain uses TRBV5-4 with TRBJ1-6; the D gene is possibly TRBD1 (6 bases). The V gene's germline CDR1 is SGHNT and CDR2 YYREEE (reference sequence). Deletions cut 2 bases from V and 6 bases from J, with 9 bases between. CDR3 length: 14 residues. CDR3 protein: CASSFYRANSPLHF. The CDR3 coding sequence is TGTGCCAGCAGCTTTTACAGGGCTAATTCACCCCTCCACTTT.

The V call is TRBV11-2, the J call TRBJ2-5, with 8 nucleotides matching TRBD2. V dropped 5 bases and J dropped 5; count of bases not matched to a gene: 10. The CDR3 covers 15 residues. CDR1 and CDR2 from the germline V gene are SGHAT and FQNNGV. The CDR3 region is CASSPGAGGRETQYF. CDR3 coding DNA: TGTGCCAGCAGCCCCGGGGCGGGGGGTAGGGAGACCCAGTACTTC.

The V gene is TRBV10-3, the J gene TRBJ1-1; D is uncertain. Germline CDR1 is ENHRY and CDR2 is SYGVKD. Trimming stripped 5 bases from V and 0 bases from J, with 13 bases between. CDR3 size: 15 residues. In DNA, the CDR3 is TGTGCCATCAGTCCGCGGTCGGCTATGAACACTGAAGCTTTCTTT. Translation: CAISPRSAMNTEAFF.

V is TRBV6-2 or TRBV6-3 and J is TRBJ2-7, with TRBD1 as a possible D gene (6 bases). CDR1 MNHEY and CDR2 SVGEGT come from the germline V gene. The CDR3 has 15 residues. V was cut by 2 bases and J by 3 bases, with 14 bases left in between. In DNA form, the CDR3 reads TGTGCCAGCAGTTACCCGGACAGAAGATTCTACGAGCAGTACTTC. It translates to CASSYPDRRFYEQYF.